This T cell receptor beta chain is from a study of STAT5B mutations in CD4+ large granular lymphocyte leukemia. Data came from immunoSEQ multiplex PCR; TCRdb stores just in-frame clones and leaves some out. The sample shows about 30,000 clones, roughly 77% of them seen only once. This CDR3 comprises 15 residues. Per germline, CDR1 ENHRY and CDR2 SYGVKD. The J segment lost 4 bases and the V segment lost 5 bases, leaving 5 bases of the junction unmatched. The sequence came from a human donor in good health. Input material: CD4+ T cells from blood buffy coats. This chain joins TRBV10-3 and TRBJ2-7; 13 bases agree with TRBD2. The CDR3 nucleotides are TGTGCCATCAGTCGTCGGACTAGCGGGGGATACGAGCAGTACTTC. Translating it yields CAISRRTSGGYEQYF.